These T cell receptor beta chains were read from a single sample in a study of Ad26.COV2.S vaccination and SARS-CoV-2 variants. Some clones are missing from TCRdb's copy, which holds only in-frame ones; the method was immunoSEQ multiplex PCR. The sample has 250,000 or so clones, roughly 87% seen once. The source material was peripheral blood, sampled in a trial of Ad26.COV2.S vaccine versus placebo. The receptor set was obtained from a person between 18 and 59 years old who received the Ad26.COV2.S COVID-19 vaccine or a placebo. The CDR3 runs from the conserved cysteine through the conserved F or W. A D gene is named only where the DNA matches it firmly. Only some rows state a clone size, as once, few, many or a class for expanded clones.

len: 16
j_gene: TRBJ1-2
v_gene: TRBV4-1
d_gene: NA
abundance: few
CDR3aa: CASSQDGVSGRGGYTF
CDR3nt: TGCGCCAGCAGCCAAGATGGAGTGTCGGGGCGTGGTGGCTACACCTTC

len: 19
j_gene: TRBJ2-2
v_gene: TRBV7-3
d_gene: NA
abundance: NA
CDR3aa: CASSSKPFTSYLNTGELFF
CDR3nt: TGTGCCAGCAGCTCGAAACCCTTTACTAGCTACCTAAACACCGGGGAGCTGTTTTTT

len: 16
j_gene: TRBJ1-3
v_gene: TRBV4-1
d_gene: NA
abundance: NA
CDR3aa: CASSQEGYNSGNTIYF
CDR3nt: TGCGCCAGCAGCCAAGAAGGGTACAACTCTGGAAACACCATATATTTT

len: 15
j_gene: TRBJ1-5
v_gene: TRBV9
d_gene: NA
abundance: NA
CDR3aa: CASSVSGYRDQPQHF
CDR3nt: TGTGCCAGCAGCGTATCCGGATATAGAGATCAGCCCCAGCATTTT

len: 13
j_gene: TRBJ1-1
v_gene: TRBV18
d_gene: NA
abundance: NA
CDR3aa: CASSPLGGTEAFF
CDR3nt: TGTGCCAGCTCACCACTAGGGGGCACTGAAGCTTTCTTT

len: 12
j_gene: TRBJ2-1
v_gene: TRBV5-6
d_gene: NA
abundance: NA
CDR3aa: CASTTRTTQQFF
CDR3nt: TGTGCCAGTACCACTCGGACTACCCAGCAGTTCTTC

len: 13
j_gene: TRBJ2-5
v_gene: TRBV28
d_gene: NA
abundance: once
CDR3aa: CASRLQGGETQYF
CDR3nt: TGTGCCAGCAGGCTACAGGGAGGCGAGACCCAGTACTTC

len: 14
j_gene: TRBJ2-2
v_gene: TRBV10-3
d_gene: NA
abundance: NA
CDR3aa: CAIRQVPAAGELFF
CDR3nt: TGTGCCATCAGGCAGGTTCCCGCAGCCGGGGAGCTGTTTTTT

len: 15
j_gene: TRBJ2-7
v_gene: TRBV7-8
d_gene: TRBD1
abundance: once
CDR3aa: CASSPTGVKTYEQYF
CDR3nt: TGTGCCAGCAGCCCTACAGGGGTAAAAACCTACGAGCAGTACTTC

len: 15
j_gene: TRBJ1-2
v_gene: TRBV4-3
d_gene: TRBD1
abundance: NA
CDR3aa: CASSQRTGFQYGYTF
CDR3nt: TGCGCCAGCAGCCAGCGGACAGGGTTCCAATATGGCTACACCTTC

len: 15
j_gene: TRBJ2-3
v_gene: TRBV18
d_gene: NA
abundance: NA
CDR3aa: CASSPYGEGTDTQYF
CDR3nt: TGTGCCAGCTCACCATACGGGGAGGGCACAGATACGCAGTATTTT

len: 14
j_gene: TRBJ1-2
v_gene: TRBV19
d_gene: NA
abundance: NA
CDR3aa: CASSIGASAYGYTF
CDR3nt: TGTGCCAGTAGTATAGGGGCTTCCGCCTATGGCTACACCTTC

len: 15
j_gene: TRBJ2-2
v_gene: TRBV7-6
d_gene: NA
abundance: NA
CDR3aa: CASSSTGYRAGELFF
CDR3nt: TGTGCCAGCAGCTCAACAGGGTATCGAGCCGGGGAGCTGTTTTTT

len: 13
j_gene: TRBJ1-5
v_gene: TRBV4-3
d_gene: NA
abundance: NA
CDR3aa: CASSQTLSQPQHF
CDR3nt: TGCGCCAGCAGCCAAACATTAAGTCAGCCCCAGCATTTT

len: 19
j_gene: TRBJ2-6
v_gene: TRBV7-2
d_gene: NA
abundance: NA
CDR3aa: CASSLARGGALSGANVLTF
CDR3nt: TGTGCCAGCAGCTTAGCGAGAGGAGGGGCGCTCTCTGGGGCCAACGTCCTGACTTTC

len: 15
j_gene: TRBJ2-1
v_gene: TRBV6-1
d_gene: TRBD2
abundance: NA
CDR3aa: CASSFRLAEGYEQFF
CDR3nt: TGTGCCAGCAGTTTTAGACTAGCGGAGGGGTATGAGCAGTTCTTC